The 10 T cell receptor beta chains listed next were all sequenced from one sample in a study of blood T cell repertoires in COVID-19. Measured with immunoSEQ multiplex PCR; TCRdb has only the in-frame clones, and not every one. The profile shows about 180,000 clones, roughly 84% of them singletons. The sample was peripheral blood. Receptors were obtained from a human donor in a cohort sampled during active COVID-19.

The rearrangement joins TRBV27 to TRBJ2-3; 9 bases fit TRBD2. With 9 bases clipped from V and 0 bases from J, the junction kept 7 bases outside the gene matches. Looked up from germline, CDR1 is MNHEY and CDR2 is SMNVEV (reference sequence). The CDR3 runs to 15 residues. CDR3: CARSVAGGSTDTQYF. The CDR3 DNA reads TGTGCCAGATCGGTCGCGGGGGGGAGCACAGATACGCAGTATTTT.

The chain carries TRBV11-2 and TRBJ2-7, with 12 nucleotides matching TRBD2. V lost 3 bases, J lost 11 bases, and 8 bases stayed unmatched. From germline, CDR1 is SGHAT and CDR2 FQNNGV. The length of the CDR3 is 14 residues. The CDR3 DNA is TGTGCCAGCAGCTTGACTAGCGGGAGAGTTGAGGAGTACTTC. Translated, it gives CASSLTSGRVEEYF.

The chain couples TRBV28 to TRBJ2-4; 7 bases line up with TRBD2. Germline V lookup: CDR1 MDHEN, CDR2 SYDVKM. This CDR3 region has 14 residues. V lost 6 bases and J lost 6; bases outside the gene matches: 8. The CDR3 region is CASSPAGIINIQYF. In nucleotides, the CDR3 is TGTGCCAGCAGCCCAGCGGGAATCATAAACATTCAGTACTTC. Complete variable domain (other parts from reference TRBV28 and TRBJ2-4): DVKVTQSSRYLVKRTGEKVFLECVQDMDHENMFWYRQDPGLGLRLIYFSYDVKMKEKGDIPEGYSVSREKKERFSLILESASTNQTSMYLCASSPAGIINIQYFGAGTRLSVL.

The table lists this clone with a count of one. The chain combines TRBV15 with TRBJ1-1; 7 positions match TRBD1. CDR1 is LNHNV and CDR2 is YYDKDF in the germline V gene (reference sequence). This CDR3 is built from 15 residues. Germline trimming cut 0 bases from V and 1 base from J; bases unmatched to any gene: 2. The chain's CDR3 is CATSRDKGANTEAFF. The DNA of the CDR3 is TGTGCCACCAGCAGAGATAAGGGGGCGAACACTGAAGCTTTCTTT.

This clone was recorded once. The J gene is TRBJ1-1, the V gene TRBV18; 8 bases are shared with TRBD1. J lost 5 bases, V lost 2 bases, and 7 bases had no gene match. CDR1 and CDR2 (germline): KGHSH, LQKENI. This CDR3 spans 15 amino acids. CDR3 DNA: TGTGCCAGCTCACCAGTCCAGGGGGCAGGGACTGAAGCTTTCTTT. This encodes CASSPVQGAGTEAFF.

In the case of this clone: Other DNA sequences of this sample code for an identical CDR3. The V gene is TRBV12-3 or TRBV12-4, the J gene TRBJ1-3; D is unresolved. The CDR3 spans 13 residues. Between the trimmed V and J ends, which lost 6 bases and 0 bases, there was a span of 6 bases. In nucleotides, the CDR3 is TGTGCCAGCAGCCTTTCCTCTGGAAACACCATATATTTT. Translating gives CASSLSSGNTIYF.

The CDR3 loop is CASIRGGDGNTIYF. CDR3 bases: TGTGCCAGCATCCGCGGGGGGGACGGAAACACCATATATTTT. The genes are TRBV28 and TRBJ1-3; D perhaps matches TRBD1 (5 bases). CDR3 length: 14 amino acids. Germline CDR1 is MDHEN and CDR2 is SYDVKM. The germline V and J ends were trimmed by 7 bases and 4 bases, with 14 bases remaining between them.

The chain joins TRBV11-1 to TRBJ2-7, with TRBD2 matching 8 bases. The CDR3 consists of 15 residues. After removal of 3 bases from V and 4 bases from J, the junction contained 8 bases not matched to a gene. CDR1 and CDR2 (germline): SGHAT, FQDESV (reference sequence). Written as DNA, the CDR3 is TGTGCCAGCAGCTTTAGCGGGACGGGACCTTACGAGCAGTACTTC. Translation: CASSFSGTGPYEQYF.

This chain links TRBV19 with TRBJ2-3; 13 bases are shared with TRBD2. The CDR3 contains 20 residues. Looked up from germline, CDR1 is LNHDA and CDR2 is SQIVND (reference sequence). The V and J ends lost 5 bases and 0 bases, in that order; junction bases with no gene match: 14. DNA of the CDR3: TGTGCCAGTAGTTTGACTAGCGGGAGGCGCCTGAAGCCTAGCACAGATACGCAGTATTTT. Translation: CASSLTSGRRLKPSTDTQYF.

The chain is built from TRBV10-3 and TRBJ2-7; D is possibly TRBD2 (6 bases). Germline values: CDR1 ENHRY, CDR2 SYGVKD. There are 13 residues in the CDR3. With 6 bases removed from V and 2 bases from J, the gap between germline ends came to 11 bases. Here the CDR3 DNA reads TGTGCCATCAGGGCGGGACTCGCCTACGAGCAGTACTTC. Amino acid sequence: CAIRAGLAYEQYF.